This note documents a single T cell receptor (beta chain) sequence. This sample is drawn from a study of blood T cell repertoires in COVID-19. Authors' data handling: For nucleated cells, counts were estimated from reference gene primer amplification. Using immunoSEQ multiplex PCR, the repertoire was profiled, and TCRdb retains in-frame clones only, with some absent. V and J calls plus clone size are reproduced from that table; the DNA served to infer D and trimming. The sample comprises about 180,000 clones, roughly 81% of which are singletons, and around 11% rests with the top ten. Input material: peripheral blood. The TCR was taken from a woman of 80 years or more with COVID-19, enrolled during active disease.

This chain's CDR3 is CASSVSSYGYTF. In DNA form, the CDR3 reads TGTGCCAGCAGTGTTTCGAGCTATGGCTACACCTTC. The chain is built from TRBV6-2 or TRBV6-3 and TRBJ1-2; D ambiguous. Germline V gene sequence: CDR1 MNHEY, CDR2 SVGEGT. This CDR3 comprises 12 residues. The V gene lost 5 bases and the J gene lost 4 bases, with 8 bases spanning the gap.